This T cell receptor beta chain was observed in a study of T cell responses to AZD1222 COVID-19 vaccine. Overall study findings and caveats: The study sampled repertoires only after the peak T cell response. Of the AZD1222 recipients, only 5 to 7 were seropositive at baseline. Donors were largely white British and mainly female; clonal diversity was possibly underestimated.

In the case of this clone: What it binds is not known.

There are 14 residues in the CDR3. V shed 5 bases, J shed 4 bases, and the junction held 7 bases outside the gene matches. The table came from immunoSEQ multiplex PCR; TCRdb's copy has only in-frame clones and leaves some out. Of roughly 96,000 clones in the sample, more than 75% are singletons; the top ten hold about an eighth. Sequenced here: peripheral blood, sampled 28 days after the second AZD1222 dose. This receptor was identified in an adult who received the AZD1222 COVID-19 vaccine. The chain links TRBV23-1 to TRBJ1-1; TRBD1 matches at 7 bases. TRBV23-1 falls under the ORF class, with uncertain function. CDR3 in DNA: TGCGCCAGCAGTTCTAGACAGGGCCGCACTGAAGCTTTCTTT. Its translation is CASSSRQGRTEAFF.